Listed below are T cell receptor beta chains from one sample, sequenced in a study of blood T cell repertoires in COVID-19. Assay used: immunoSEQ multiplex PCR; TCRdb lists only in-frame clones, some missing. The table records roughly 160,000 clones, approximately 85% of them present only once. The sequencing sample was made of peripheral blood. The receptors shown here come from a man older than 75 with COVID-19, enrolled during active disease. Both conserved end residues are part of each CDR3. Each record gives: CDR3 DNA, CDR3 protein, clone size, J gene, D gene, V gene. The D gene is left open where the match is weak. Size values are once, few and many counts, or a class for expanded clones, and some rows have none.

TGTGCCAGCAGTGCGAACTCACAGGGGCAACAGTTCTTC	CASSANSQGQQFF	NA	TRBJ2-1	TRBD1	TRBV12-3/TRBV12-4
TGTGCCAGTAGTGCACTAGCTGATCAGCCCCAGCATTTT	CASSALADQPQHF	NA	TRBJ1-5	NA	TRBV19
TGTGCCAGCAGCCTCCGGGACAGGCCCGGGGTCCTGACTTTC	CASSLRDRPGVLTF	NA	TRBJ2-6	TRBD1	TRBV3-1/TRBV3-2
TGTGCCAGCAGCTCCGGACAGTACACAGATACGCAGTATTTT	CASSSGQYTDTQYF	NA	TRBJ2-3	NA	TRBV5-4
TGTGCCATCAGGGGGGGTAGCGGGGTACAAGAGACCCAGTACTTC	CAIRGGSGVQETQYF	NA	TRBJ2-5	TRBD2	TRBV10-3
TGTGCCAGCAGCCAAGATGCGGGAACGGGGGGGGCCTTTGAGCAGTTCTTC	CASSQDAGTGGAFEQFF	NA	TRBJ2-1	TRBD2	TRBV3-1/TRBV3-2
TGTGCCAGCAGCAAATTATCGGGGGGCGATGGCTACACCTTC	CASSKLSGGDGYTF	NA	TRBJ1-2	NA	TRBV21-1
TGTGCCACCAGCAGAGAAAGGGGTCAGCCCCAGCATTTT	CATSRERGQPQHF	NA	TRBJ1-5	NA	TRBV15
TGTGCCAGCAGCTTAGGTGACCCGGGGGTAGGCAAAAACATTCAGTACTTC	CASSLGDPGVGKNIQYF	NA	TRBJ2-4	NA	TRBV7-9
TGTGCCAGCAGTATACAAGACTACGAGCAGTACTTC	CASSIQDYEQYF	NA	TRBJ2-7	NA	TRBV6-5
TGTGCCAGCTCACCAATTGCAGGGGGCAATGAAAAGCTGTTTTTT	CASSPIAGGNEKLFF	NA	TRBJ1-4	TRBD1	TRBV18
TGTGCCAGCAGCCTTAGCGGGCTCAGCACAGATACGCAGTATTTT	CASSLSGLSTDTQYF	NA	TRBJ2-3	TRBD2	TRBV9
TGTGCCAGCAGCAAGGGACAGATCATGAACACTGAAGCTTTCTTT	CASSKGQIMNTEAFF	NA	TRBJ1-1	TRBD1	TRBV7-2
TGTGCCATCAGTGAACCACAGGGTTCACCCCTCCACTTT	CAISEPQGSPLHF	NA	TRBJ1-6	NA	TRBV10-3
TGTGCCAGCAGTTACTCACCGCTAGGAAACTATGGCTACACCTTC	CASSYSPLGNYGYTF	NA	TRBJ1-2	NA	TRBV6-6
TGTGCCAGCAGCTTACAGGGGTGGGGGACTGAAGCTTTCTTT	CASSLQGWGTEAFF	few	TRBJ1-1	NA	TRBV7-3
TGTGCCAGCTCACCACTACAGAGAGAGACCCAGTACTTC	CASSPLQRETQYF	NA	TRBJ2-5	NA	TRBV18